The rows below give T cell receptor beta chains drawn from one sample of a study of T-cell reconstitution after alpha-beta-depleted transplantation in children. TCRdb re-called the PCR reads with MiXCR, one entry per CDR3 protein. Of 450,000 to 600,000 distinct CDR3 sequences listed, about 31% are singletons. The sequencing used PBMCs from the stem cell graft donor, collected from the stem cell graft. Source of these receptors: a human donor who donated a stem cell graft to a child with aplastic anemia. Each CDR3 is given with its conserved first and last residue. D genes are given only for firm matches. Clone size is given for some rows only: seen once, a few or many times, or a class if the clone is expanded.

CDR3 DNA | CDR3 protein | D gene | clone size | J gene | V gene
TGTGCCAGCAGCCAAGCCGGACTAGCGGGCGACACCGGGGAGCTGTTTTTT | CASSQAGLAGDTGELFF | TRBD2 | few | TRBJ2-2 | TRBV3-1
TGTGCCACCAGCAGGAGAACAGGGTCGGGCAATCAGCCCCAGCATTTT | CATSRRTGSGNQPQHF | . | few | TRBJ1-5 | TRBV15
TGTGCCAGCAGCTTAGGAGGCCCTGGGGGAGGCACCGGGGAGCTGTTTTTT | CASSLGGPGGGTGELFF | . | . | TRBJ2-2 | TRBV7-9
TGTGCCAGCAGCCTACAGGTTCAAGAGACCCAGTACTTC | CASSLQVQETQYF | . | once | TRBJ2-5 | TRBV7-2
TGTGCCAAACCCCCGGGTGGTAACACCGGGGAGCTGTTTTTT | CAKPPGGNTGELFF | . | . | TRBJ2-2 | TRBV12-3/TRBV12-4
TGTGCCAGCAGTTCACTTATTAGGGGAGGGCCAGCGTGGGAGACCCAGTACTTC | CASSSLIRGGPAWETQYF | TRBD2 | . | TRBJ2-5 | TRBV11-2
TGCGCCAGCACCAAGACAGGGGACACCGGGGAGCTGTTTTTT | CASTKTGDTGELFF | TRBD1 | . | TRBJ2-2 | TRBV5-1
TGTGCCAGCAGTCCCCGAACTAGCGGGAGTGGAGAGACCCAGTACTTC | CASSPRTSGSGETQYF | TRBD2 | . | TRBJ2-5 | TRBV27
TGCAGTGCTCTCCTCGGCAGGGGAGAGACCCAGTACTTC | CSALLGRGETQYF | . | . | TRBJ2-5 | TRBV20-1
TGTGCCAGCAGTTTCCGGGGGCACTTGAACACTGAAGCTTTCTTT | CASSFRGHLNTEAFF | . | . | TRBJ1-1 | TRBV28